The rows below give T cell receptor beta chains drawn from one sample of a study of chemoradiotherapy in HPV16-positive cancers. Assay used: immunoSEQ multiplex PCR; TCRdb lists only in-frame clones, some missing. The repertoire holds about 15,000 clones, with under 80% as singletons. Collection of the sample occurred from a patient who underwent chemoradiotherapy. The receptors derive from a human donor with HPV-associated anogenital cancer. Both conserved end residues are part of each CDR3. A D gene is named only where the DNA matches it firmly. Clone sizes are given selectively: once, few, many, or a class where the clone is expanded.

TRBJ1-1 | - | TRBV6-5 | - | CASSYTQRNTEAFF | TGTGCCAGCAGTTACACCCAGAGAAACACTGAAGCTTTCTTT
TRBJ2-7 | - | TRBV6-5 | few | CASRRIAGTGQYF | TGTGCCAGCAGGCGGATAGCCGGGACGGGGCAGTACTTC
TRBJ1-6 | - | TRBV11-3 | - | CASSLVVGAGNSPLHF | TGTGCCAGCAGCTTAGTGGTAGGGGCAGGAAATTCACCCCTCCACTTT
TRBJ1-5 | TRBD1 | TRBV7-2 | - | CASSFAGGQSNQPQHF | TGTGCCAGCAGCTTTGCAGGGGGCCAGAGCAATCAGCCCCAGCATTTT
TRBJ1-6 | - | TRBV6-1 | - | CASSDRISSYNSPLHF | TGTGCCAGCAGTGACAGAATCAGCTCCTATAATTCACCCCTCCACTTT
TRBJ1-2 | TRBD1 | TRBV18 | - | CASSTPGQGPRDGYTF | TGTGCCAGCTCAACTCCTGGACAGGGACCACGGGATGGCTACACCTTC
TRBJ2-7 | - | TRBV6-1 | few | CASRDQGATYEQYF | TGTGCCAGCAGGGACCAGGGAGCCACCTACGAGCAGTACTTC
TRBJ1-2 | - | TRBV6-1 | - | CASSEQEKLNYGYTF | TGTGCCAGCAGCGAACAGGAGAAGCTGAACTATGGCTACACCTTC
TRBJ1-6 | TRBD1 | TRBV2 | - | CASNQGQGVSPLHF | TGTGCCAGCAACCAGGGACAGGGAGTATCACCCCTCCACTTT
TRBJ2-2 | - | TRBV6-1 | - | CASSEAWGPNTGELFF | TGTGCCAGCAGTGAAGCGTGGGGACCCAACACCGGGGAGCTGTTTTTT
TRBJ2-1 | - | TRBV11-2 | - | CASSDSPSGNEQFF | TGTGCCAGCAGCGACTCCCCGTCGGGCAATGAGCAGTTCTTC
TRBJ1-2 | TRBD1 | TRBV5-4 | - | CASSPNQGASWYGYTF | TGTGCCAGCAGCCCTAATCAGGGGGCCAGTTGGTATGGCTACACCTTC
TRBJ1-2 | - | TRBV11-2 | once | CASSLIRGGTAGYTF | TGTGCCAGCAGCCTCATACGTGGGGGCACTGCTGGCTACACCTTC